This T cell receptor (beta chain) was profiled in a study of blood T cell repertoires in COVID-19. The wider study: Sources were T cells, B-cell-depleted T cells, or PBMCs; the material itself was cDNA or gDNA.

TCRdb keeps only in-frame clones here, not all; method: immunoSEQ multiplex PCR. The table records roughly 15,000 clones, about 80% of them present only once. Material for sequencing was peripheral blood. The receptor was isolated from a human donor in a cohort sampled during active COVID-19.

For the CDR3, the DNA is TGTGCCAGCTCACCGGGACGCGGGGTCAATGAGCAGTTCTTC. Protein product: CASSPGRGVNEQFF. V gene TRBV18 combines with J gene TRBJ2-1, with a tentative D call TRBD2 (6 bases). CDR1 is KGHSH and CDR2 is LQKENI in the germline V gene. CDR3 size: 14 residues. V lost 3 bases and J lost 6, with 12 bases in between. The full variable domain, in which reference TRBV18 and TRBJ2-1 provide the parts outside the CDR3, is NAGVMQNPRHLVRRRGQEARLRCSPMKGHSHVYWYRQLPEEGLKFMVYLQKENIIDESGMPKERFSAEFPKEGPSILRIQQVVRGDSAAYFCASSPGRGVNEQFFGPGTRLTVL.